The sequence of this TCR beta chain was determined in a study of blood T cell repertoires in COVID-19. Study at large: Acute and convalescent COVID-19 specimens originated in the United States, Italy and Spain. Nucleic acid was either cDNA or gDNA, and it came from T cells, B-cell-depleted T cells, or PBMCs.

The data were produced by immunoSEQ multiplex PCR, yet TCRdb's version contains in-frame clones alone and is incomplete. The sample yields 55,000 or so clones, approximately 85% seen once. Input material: peripheral blood. This receptor was obtained from a human donor in a cohort sampled during active COVID-19.

The CDR3: CASSSSPTGNYGYTF. The CDR3 DNA sequence: TGTGCCAGCAGCTCCTCTCCGACAGGAAACTATGGCTACACCTTC. The V call is TRBV7-3, the J call TRBJ1-2; D is possibly TRBD1 (6 bases). The CDR3 runs 15 residues. The germline V and J ends were trimmed by 4 bases and 2 bases, with 14 bases remaining between them. Germline CDR1 and CDR2: SGHTA and FQGTGA. Filled out from reference TRBV7-3 and TRBJ1-2, the complete variable domain reads GAGVSQTPSNKVTEKGKYVELRCDPISGHTALYWYRQSLGQGPEFLIYFQGTGAADDSGLPNDRFFAVRPEGSVSTLKIQRTERGDSAVYLCASSSSPTGNYGYTFGSGTRLTVV.